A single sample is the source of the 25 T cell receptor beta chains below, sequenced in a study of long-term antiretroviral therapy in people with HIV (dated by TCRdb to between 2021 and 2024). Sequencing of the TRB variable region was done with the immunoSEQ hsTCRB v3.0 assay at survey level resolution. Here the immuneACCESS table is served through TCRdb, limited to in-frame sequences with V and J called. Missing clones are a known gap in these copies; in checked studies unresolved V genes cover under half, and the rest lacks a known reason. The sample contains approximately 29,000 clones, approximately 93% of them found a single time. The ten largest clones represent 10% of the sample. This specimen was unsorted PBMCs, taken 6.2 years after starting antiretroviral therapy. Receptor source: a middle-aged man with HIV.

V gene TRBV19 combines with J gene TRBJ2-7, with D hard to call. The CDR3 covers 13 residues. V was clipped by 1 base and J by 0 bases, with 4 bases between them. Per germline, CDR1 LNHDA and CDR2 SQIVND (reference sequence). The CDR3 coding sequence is TGTGCCAGTAGTATAGGGGCCTCCTACGAGCAGTACTTC. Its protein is CASSIGASYEQYF.

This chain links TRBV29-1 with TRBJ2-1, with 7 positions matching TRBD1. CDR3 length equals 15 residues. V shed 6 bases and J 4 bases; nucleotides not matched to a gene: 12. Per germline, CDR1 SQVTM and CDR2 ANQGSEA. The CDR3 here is CSVGILGGVYNEQFF. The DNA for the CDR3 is TGCAGCGTCGGAATACTAGGGGGCGTATACAATGAGCAGTTCTTC.

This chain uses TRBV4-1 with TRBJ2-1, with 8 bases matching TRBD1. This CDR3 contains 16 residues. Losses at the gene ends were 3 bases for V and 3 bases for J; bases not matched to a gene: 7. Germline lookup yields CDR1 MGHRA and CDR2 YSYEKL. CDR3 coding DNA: TGCGCCAGCAGCCAGGCTTACAGGGGGGTCTACAATGAGCAGTTCTTC. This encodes CASSQAYRGVYNEQFF.

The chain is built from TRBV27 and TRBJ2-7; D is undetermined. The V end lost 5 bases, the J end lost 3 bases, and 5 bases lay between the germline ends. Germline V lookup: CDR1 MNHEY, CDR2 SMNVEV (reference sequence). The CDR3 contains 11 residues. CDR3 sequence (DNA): TGTGCCAGCAGTGGCCTCTACGAGCAGTACTTC. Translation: CASSGLYEQYF.

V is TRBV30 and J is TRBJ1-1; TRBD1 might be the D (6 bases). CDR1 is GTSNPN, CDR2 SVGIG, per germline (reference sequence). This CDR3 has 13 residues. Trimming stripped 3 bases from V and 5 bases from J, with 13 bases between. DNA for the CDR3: TGTGCCTGGAGCCCCAGGGGTCGAACTGAAGCTTTCTTT. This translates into CAWSPRGRTEAFF.

The CDR3: CASSHNRGGNQPQHF. As DNA, the CDR3 is TGCGCCAGCAGCCATAATCGTGGGGGAAATCAGCCCCAGCATTTT. This chain links TRBV4-3 with TRBJ1-5, with D tentatively TRBD1 (5 bases). CDR1 and CDR2 from the germline V gene are LGHNA and YSLEER. The CDR3 is 15 residues long. V lost 3 bases and J 4 bases, leaving 13 bases between the germline ends.

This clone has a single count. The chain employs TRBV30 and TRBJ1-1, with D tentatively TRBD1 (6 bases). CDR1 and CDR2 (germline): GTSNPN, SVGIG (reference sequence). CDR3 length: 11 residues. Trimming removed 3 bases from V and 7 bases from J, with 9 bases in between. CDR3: CAWSYRDEAFF. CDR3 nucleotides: TGTGCCTGGAGCTACAGGGATGAAGCTTTCTTT.

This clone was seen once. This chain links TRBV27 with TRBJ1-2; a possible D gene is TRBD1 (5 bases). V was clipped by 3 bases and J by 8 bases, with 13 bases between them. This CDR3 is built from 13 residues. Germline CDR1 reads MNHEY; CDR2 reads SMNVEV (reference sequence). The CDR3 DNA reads TGTGCCAGCAGTTTGGGGGTAGGAGTCGGCTACACCTTC. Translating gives CASSLGVGVGYTF.

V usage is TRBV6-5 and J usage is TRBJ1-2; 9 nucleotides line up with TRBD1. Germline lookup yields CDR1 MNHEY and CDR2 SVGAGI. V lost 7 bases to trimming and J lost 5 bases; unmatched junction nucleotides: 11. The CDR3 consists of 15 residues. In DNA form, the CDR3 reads TGTGCCAGCACCAACATACCCGGGACAGGGTATGGCTACACCTTC. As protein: CASTNIPGTGYGYTF.

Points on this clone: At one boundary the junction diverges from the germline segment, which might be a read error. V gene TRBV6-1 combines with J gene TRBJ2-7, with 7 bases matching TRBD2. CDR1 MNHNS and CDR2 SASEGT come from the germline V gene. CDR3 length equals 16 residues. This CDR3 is CASSESVGGSLYEQYF. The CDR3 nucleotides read TGCGCCAGCAGTGAGTCGGTCGGCGGGAGTTTATACGAGCAGTACTTC.

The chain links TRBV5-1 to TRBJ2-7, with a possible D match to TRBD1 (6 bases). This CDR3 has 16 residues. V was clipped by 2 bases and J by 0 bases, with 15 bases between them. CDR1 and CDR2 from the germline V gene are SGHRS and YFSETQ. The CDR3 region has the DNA TGCGCCAGCAGCTTACCTGAAGGGACATTCTCCTACGAGCAGTACTTC. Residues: CASSLPEGTFSYEQYF. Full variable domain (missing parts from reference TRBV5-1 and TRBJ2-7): KAGVTQTPRYLIKTRGQQVTLSCSPISGHRSVSWYQQTPGQGLQFLFEYFSETQRNKGNFPGRFSGRQFSNSRSEMNVSTLELGDSALYLCASSLPEGTFSYEQYFGPGTRLTVT.

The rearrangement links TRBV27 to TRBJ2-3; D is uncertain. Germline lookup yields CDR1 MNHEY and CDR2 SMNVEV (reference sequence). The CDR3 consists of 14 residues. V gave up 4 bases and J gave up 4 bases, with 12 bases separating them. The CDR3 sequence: CASSSPSRPDTQYF. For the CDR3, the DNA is TGTGCCAGCAGTTCCCCCTCCCGGCCAGATACGCAGTATTTT.

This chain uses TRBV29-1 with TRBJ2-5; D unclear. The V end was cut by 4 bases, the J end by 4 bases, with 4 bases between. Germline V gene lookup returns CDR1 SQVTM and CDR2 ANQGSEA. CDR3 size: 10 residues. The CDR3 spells CSVVGETQYF. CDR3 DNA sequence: TGCAGCGTTGTAGGAGAGACCCAGTACTTC. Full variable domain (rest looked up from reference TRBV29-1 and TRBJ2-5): SAVISQKPSRDICQRGTSLTIQCQVDSQVTMMFWYRQQPGQSLTLIATANQGSEATYESGFVIDKFPISRPNLTFSTLTVSNMSPEDSSIYLCSVVGETQYFGPGTRLLVL.

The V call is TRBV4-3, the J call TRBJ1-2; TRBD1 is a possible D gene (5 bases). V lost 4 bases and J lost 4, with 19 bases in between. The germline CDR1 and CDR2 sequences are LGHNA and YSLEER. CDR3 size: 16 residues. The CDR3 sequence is CASSRDPGWGIYGYTF. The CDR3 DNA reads TGCGCCAGCAGCCGAGACCCAGGGTGGGGAATCTATGGCTACACCTTC.

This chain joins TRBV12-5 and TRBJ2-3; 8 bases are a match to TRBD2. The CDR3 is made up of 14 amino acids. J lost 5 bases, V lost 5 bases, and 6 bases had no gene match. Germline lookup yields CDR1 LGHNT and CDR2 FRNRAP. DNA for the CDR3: TGTGCTAGTGGTCCGAGCGGGAGCGGAGATACGCAGTATTTT. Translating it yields CASGPSGSGDTQYF. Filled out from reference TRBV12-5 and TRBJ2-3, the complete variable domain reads DARVTQTPRHKVTEMGQEVTMRCQPILGHNTVFWYRQTMMQGLELLAYFRNRAPLDDSGMPKDRFSAEMPDATLATLKIQPSEPRDSAVYFCASGPSGSGDTQYFGPGTRLTVL.

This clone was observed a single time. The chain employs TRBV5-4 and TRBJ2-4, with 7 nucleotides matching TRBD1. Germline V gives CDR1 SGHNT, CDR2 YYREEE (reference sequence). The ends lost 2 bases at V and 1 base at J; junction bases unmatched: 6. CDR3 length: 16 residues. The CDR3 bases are TGTGCCAGCAGCTTACCTACAGGGGAGGCCAAAAACATTCAGTACTTC. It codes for CASSLPTGEAKNIQYF.

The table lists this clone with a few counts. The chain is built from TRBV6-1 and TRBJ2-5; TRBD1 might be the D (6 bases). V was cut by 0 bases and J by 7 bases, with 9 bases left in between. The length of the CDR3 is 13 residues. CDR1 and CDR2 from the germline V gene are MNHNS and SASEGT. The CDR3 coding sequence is TGTGCCAGCAGTGAAGCGGGGGCGGGGACCCAGTACTTC. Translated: CASSEAGAGTQYF.

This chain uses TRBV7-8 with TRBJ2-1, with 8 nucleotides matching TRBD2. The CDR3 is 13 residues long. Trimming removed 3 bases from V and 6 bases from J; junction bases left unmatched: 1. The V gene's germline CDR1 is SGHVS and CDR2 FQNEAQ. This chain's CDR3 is CASSLGTSNEQFF. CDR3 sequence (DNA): TGTGCCAGCAGCTTGGGGACTAGCAATGAGCAGTTCTTC.

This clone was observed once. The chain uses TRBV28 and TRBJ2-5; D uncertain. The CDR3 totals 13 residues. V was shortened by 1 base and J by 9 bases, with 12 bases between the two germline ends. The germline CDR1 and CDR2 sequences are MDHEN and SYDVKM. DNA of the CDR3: TGTGCCAGCAGTTTATCACAGTTACGGGCCCAGTACTTC. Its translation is CASSLSQLRAQYF.

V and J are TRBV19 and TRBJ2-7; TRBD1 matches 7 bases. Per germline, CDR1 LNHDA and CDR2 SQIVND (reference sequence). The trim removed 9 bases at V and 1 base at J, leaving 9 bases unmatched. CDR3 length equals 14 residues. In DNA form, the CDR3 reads TGTGCCAGCGCACGGACAGGCAAGTCCTACGAGCAGTACTTC. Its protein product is CASARTGKSYEQYF.

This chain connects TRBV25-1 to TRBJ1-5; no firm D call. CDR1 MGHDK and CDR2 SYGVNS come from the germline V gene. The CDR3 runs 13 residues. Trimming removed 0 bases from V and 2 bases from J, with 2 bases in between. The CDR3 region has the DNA TGTGCCAGCAGTGAATACGGCAATCAGCCCCAGCATTTT. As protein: CASSEYGNQPQHF.

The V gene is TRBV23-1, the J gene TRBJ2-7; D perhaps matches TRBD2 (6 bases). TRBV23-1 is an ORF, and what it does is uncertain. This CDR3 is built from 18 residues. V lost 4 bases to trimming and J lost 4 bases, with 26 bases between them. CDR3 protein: CASSPTGTTGTSLYEQYF. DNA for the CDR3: TGCGCCAGCAGTCCTACCGGGACCACCGGGACTTCTTTATACGAGCAGTACTTC.

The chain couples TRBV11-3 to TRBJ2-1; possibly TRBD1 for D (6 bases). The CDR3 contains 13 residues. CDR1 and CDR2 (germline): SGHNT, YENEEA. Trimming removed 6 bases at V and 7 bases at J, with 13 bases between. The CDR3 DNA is TGTGCCAGCAGTAAAGGGGGTGGTAATGAGCAGTTCTTC. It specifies CASSKGGGNEQFF. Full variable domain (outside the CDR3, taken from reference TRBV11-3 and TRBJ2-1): EAGVVQSPRYKIIEKKQPVAFWCNPISGHNTLYWYLQNLGQGPELLIRYENEEAVDDSQLPKDRFSAERLKGVDSTLKIQPAELGDSAVYLCASSKGGGNEQFFGPGTRLTVL.

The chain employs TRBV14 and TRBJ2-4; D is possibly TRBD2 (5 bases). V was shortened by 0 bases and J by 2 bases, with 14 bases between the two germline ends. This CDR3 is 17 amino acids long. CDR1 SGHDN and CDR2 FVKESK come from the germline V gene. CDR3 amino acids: CASSQDSLSGTKNIQYF. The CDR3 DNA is TGTGCCAGCAGCCAAGATAGTCTTTCGGGAACCAAAAACATTCAGTACTTC.

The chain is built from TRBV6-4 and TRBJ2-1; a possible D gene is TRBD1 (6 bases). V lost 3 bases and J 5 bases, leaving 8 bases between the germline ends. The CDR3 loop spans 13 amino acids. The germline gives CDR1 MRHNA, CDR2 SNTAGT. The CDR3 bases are TGTGCCAGCAGTGAGGGGGCGCACAATGAGCAGTTCTTC. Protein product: CASSEGAHNEQFF.